These T cell receptor beta chains were read from a single sample in a study of blood T cell repertoires in COVID-19. Profiled with immunoSEQ multiplex PCR; TCRdb holds only in-frame clones, not every one. This table has roughly 100,000 clones, 70% to 85% appearing once. Sequencing input: peripheral blood. Receptors were obtained from a woman between 55 and 75 years old with acute or convalescent COVID-19. Each CDR3 is given with its conserved first and last residue. D genes are given only for firm matches. The size entry is marked missing in some rows and otherwise reads once, few, many or a size class.

size	V	length	J	D	DNA	CDR3
.	TRBV18	14	TRBJ1-1	.	TGTGCCAGCTCACCCCTCAGGGAGGGCACTGAAGCTTTCTTT	CASSPLREGTEAFF
.	TRBV6-1	17	TRBJ1-6	TRBD1	TGTGCCAGCAGTGAAGTTCCTCAGGGGGCTCGAAGGTCACCCCTCCACTTT	CASSEVPQGARRSPLHF
.	TRBV2	15	TRBJ1-6	TRBD1	TGTGCCAGCAGTGGACAGGGCCAATATAATTCACCCCTCCACTTT	CASSGQGQYNSPLHF
.	TRBV28	16	TRBJ1-5	.	TGTGCCAGCGGATTTGGGGGCGATTATAGCAATCAGCCCCAGCATTTT	CASGFGGDYSNQPQHF
.	TRBV23-1	17	TRBJ1-1	TRBD1	TGCGCCAGCAGTCGAAACCGGGACAGGGATTGGAACACTGAAGCTTTCTTT	CASSRNRDRDWNTEAFF
.	TRBV19	14	TRBJ1-2	TRBD1	TGTGCCAGTAGCGGACAGGGGGTTAACTATGGCTACACCTTC	CASSGQGVNYGYTF
.	TRBV19	12	TRBJ1-2	.	TGTGCCAGTAGTATAGCCGGGAATGGCTACACCTTC	CASSIAGNGYTF
.	TRBV11-2	14	TRBJ1-1	.	TGTGCCAGCAGCTACACAGGTTTCGACACTGAAGCTTTCTTT	CASSYTGFDTEAFF
.	TRBV28	14	TRBJ1-4	.	TGTGCCAGCAGTTTTTATTCCAGCAGGGGTTATGTGTTTTTT	CASSFYSSRGYVFF
.	TRBV7-3	13	TRBJ1-2	.	TGTGCCAGCAGCCTCACAGCCGGCTATGGCTACACCTTC	CASSLTAGYGYTF
.	TRBV2	12	TRBJ2-1	.	TGTGCCAGCAGCACAGACTACAATGAGCAGTTCTTC	CASSTDYNEQFF
.	TRBV28	12	TRBJ1-4	TRBD1	TGTGCCAGCCGACAGGGCAATGAAAAACTGTTTTTT	CASRQGNEKLFF
.	TRBV11-3	17	TRBJ2-7	.	TGTGCCAGCAGCTTAATAGCATGGAGAGTTTTCTCCTACGAGCAGTACTTC	CASSLIAWRVFSYEQYF
.	TRBV27	17	TRBJ1-6	.	TGTGCCAGCAAAGGGACTTCAGGTCCCTCTTATAATTCACCCCTCCACTTT	CASKGTSGPSYNSPLHF
once	TRBV2	14	TRBJ1-6	TRBD1	TGTGCCACCAAATGGACAGGGGGGAATTCACCCCTCCACTTT	CATKWTGGNSPLHF
.	TRBV18	15	TRBJ2-7	TRBD2	TGTGCCAGCTCACCCGCCAGCGGGGGGGGCGGAGAGCAGTACTTC	CASSPASGGGGEQYF
few	TRBV18	14	TRBJ1-1	.	TGTGCCAGCTCACCCGAGGTCGGGAACACTGAAGCTTTCTTT	CASSPEVGNTEAFF
.	TRBV7-9	16	TRBJ2-1	.	TGTGCCAGCAGCTTAGGGGCTGGGGGGACCTACAATGAGCAGTTCTTC	CASSLGAGGTYNEQFF
.	TRBV5-4	14	TRBJ1-1	TRBD1	TGTGCCAGCAGCATAGACAGGGTGAACACTGAAGCTTTCTTT	CASSIDRVNTEAFF
.	TRBV29-1	13	TRBJ2-7	TRBD2	TGCAGCGTTGACGGGACTAGCGGCTACGAGCAGTACTTC	CSVDGTSGYEQYF
.	TRBV27	17	TRBJ1-2	.	TGTGCCAGCAGTCCATACGCCCCAGCAGACACTAACTATGGCTACACCTTC	CASSPYAPADTNYGYTF
few	TRBV19	14	TRBJ1-4	.	TGTGCCAGTAGTATTTCCTTTTTTAGAGAAAAACTGTTTTTT	CASSISFFREKLFF
.	TRBV4-1	15	TRBJ2-6	.	TGCGCCAGCAGCCAAATGACAGCTGGGGCCAACGTCCTGACTTTC	CASSQMTAGANVLTF
.	TRBV19	11	TRBJ2-3	.	TGTGCCAGCACTCGGGGAGATACGCAGTATTTT	CASTRGDTQYF
.	TRBV7-9	13	TRBJ2-1	.	TGTGCCAGCAGCGTACTCTTTGCTTCTGAGCAGTTCTTC	CASSVLFASEQFF
.	TRBV2	13	TRBJ2-7	TRBD2	TGTGCCAGCAGTTTTAGCGGGAGGGCCGGGCAGTACTTC	CASSFSGRAGQYF
few	TRBV11-2	17	TRBJ2-7	.	TGTGCCAGCAGCTCTGTCGATCGCGGGGCGGGCTCCTACGAGCAGTACTTC	CASSSVDRGAGSYEQYF
.	TRBV5-1	15	TRBJ2-5	TRBD2	TGCGCCAGCAGCTTTAGCGGGGGAGGTGAAGAGACCCAGTACTTC	CASSFSGGGEETQYF
.	TRBV29-1	13	TRBJ1-1	.	TGCAGCGTTGAAGGGGCTGCGGGGGCCGAAGCTTTCTTT	CSVEGAAGAEAFF
.	TRBV6-1	16	TRBJ1-4	TRBD1	TGTGCCAGCAGTGAAGCATCGGGACAGGGGACTGAAAAACTGTTTTTT	CASSEASGQGTEKLFF
.	TRBV5-6	14	TRBJ1-6	.	TGTGCCAGCAGCTTGGGGACAGTCAATTCACCCCTCCACTTT	CASSLGTVNSPLHF
once	TRBV29-1	11	TRBJ2-1	.	TGCAGCGTCTACCGGGGATTTGAGCAGTTCTTC	CSVYRGFEQFF
.	TRBV19	15	TRBJ2-5	TRBD2	TGTGCCAGTCGGGGTCGGGGGGGTCCCGCCGAGACCCAGTACTTC	CASRGRGGPAETQYF
.	TRBV9	15	TRBJ1-3	.	TGTGCCAGCAGCCTCACCCCGCGGACTGGAAACACCATATATTTT	CASSLTPRTGNTIYF
few	TRBV11-3	15	TRBJ2-1	TRBD1	TGTGCCAGCAGCTTACGGGACAGGGAACGCGGTGAGCAGTTCTTC	CASSLRDRERGEQFF
.	TRBV7-6	16	TRBJ2-1	.	TGTGCCAGCAGCTTACTAGTCTGGATCGGGTACAATGAGCAGTTCTTC	CASSLLVWIGYNEQFF
.	TRBV5-1	14	TRBJ2-3	.	TGCGCCAGCAGCCCAGGACAGACCACAGATACGCAGTATTTT	CASSPGQTTDTQYF
.	TRBV7-2	14	TRBJ2-7	.	TGTGCCAGCAGCCCCTCAGCGGGCTCCTACGAGCAGTACTTC	CASSPSAGSYEQYF
.	TRBV7-9	17	TRBJ2-6	TRBD1	TGTGCCAGGGATTCGGGACAGGGGGGCTCTGGGGCCAACGTCCTGACTTTC	CARDSGQGGSGANVLTF
.	TRBV12-5	15	TRBJ2-3	TRBD1	TGTGCTAGTGGTTTGGGCGGACAGGCCACAGATACGCAGTATTTT	CASGLGGQATDTQYF